Presented here are 15 T cell receptor beta chains from one specimen sequenced in a study of CD8+CD57+ T cells in acquired aplastic anemia. Selection for sequencing was limited to patients who had shown CD8+CD57+ cell expansion by flow cytometry. The template used for profiling TCR beta VDJ and CDR3 was genomic DNA. A single record per CDR3 protein comes from TCRdb applying MiXCR to the reads. The table shows a few hundred thousand distinct CDR3 sequences, with about half occurring only once. The sample comprised sorted CD4+, CD8+, or CD8+CD57+ T cells (not recorded which) from PBMCs. These receptors all stem from a human donor with aplastic anemia.

This clonotype was recorded many times. The gene calls are TRBV2 and TRBJ2-7, with TRBD1 identical over 7 bases. The CDR3 runs 14 residues. Germline CDR1 and CDR2: SNHLY and FYNNEI. The J segment lost 5 bases and the V segment lost 7 bases, leaving 11 bases of the junction unmatched. CDR3 DNA sequence: TGTGCCAGCAAACTGACAGGGTCTCTCCACGAGCAGTACTTC. Translating gives CASKLTGSLHEQYF.

This clonotype was counted a single time. The CDR3 here is CASRPGLAMNTDTQYF. CDR3 nucleotides: TGTGCCAGCAGGCCGGGACTAGCTATGAACACAGATACGCAGTATTTT. J is TRBJ2-3 and V is TRBV2, with 9 bases matching TRBD2. The CDR3 contains 16 residues. The germline V gene encodes CDR1 SNHLY and CDR2 FYNNEI. V shed 6 bases and J 2 bases; nucleotides not matched to a gene: 9.

The V and J genes are TRBV5-4 and TRBJ2-5; D may be TRBD2 (7 bases). Germline-derived CDR1 and CDR2 are SGHNT and YYREEE (reference sequence). CDR3 length equals 14 residues. V lost 6 bases and J lost 7, with 19 bases in between. The chain's CDR3 is CASNSGRGGGTQYF. For the CDR3, the DNA is TGTGCCAGCAACTCTGGTCGAGGGGGGGGGACCCAGTACTTC.

The V call is TRBV29-1, the J call TRBJ1-5, with TRBD1 as a possible D gene (6 bases). V lost 6 bases, J lost 11 bases, and 17 bases lay in between. The CDR3 consists of 12 residues. Per germline, CDR1 SQVTM and CDR2 ANQGSEA. CDR3 region: CSVRGGQETQHF. In DNA form, the CDR3 reads TGCAGCGTAAGGGGGGGCCAAGAGACCCAGCATTTT.

The rearrangement links TRBV10-3 to TRBJ1-1; 7 positions match TRBD1. This CDR3 contains 13 residues. Germline lookup yields CDR1 ENHRY and CDR2 SYGVKD. V lost 10 bases to trimming and J lost 1 base; unmatched junction nucleotides: 6. In nucleotides, the CDR3 is TGTGCCAGACGACAGGGAGGGAACACTGAAGCTTTCTTT. Its translation: CARRQGGNTEAFF.

This clonotype was recorded at least ten times. The chain couples TRBV19 to TRBJ1-1; the D is unclear. From germline, CDR1 is LNHDA and CDR2 SQIVND (reference sequence). The CDR3 covers 13 residues. V was cut by 8 bases and J by 2 bases, with 12 bases left in between. The CDR3 protein is CASLGLGNTEAFF. The CDR3 bases are TGTGCCAGTCTCGGCCTGGGAAACACTGAAGCTTTCTTT.

This clonotype came up many times. V and J are TRBV20-1 and TRBJ2-5, with D possibly being TRBD2 (6 bases). CDR3 size: 15 residues. Germline loops: CDR1 DFQATT, CDR2 SNEGSKA (reference sequence). V shed 0 bases and J shed 1 base, with 12 bases lying between them. CDR3 DNA: TGCAGTGCTAGAGACGCGGTCGGGAGCCAAGAGACCCAGTACTTC. This encodes CSARDAVGSQETQYF.

This clonotype was seen more than once but under ten times. A much larger clone differs by one base, so this may be a read error. The chain couples TRBV9 to TRBJ1-6, with D hard to call. From germline, CDR1 is SGDLS and CDR2 YYNGEE. There are 14 residues in the CDR3. The CDR3 loop is CASSVGQINSPPHF. As DNA, the CDR3 is TGTGCCAGCAGCGTAGGTCAGATTAATTCACCCCCCCACTTT.

V is TRBV14 and J is TRBJ1-3, with D maybe TRBD1 (5 bases). The germline gives CDR1 SGHDN, CDR2 FVKESK. The CDR3 is 14 amino acids. V dropped 1 base and J dropped 2 bases, with 6 bases sitting between them. CDR3 in amino acids: CASSQVRAGNTIYF. The CDR3 region has the DNA TGTGCCAGCAGCCAAGTCAGGGCTGGAAACACCATATATTTT.

This clonotype was counted many times. The rearrangement joins TRBV11-2 to TRBJ2-5; D ambiguous. The germline V and J ends were trimmed by 0 bases and 4 bases, with 6 bases remaining between them. Per the germline V gene, CDR1 is SGHAT and CDR2 is FQNNGV. The CDR3 loop spans 13 amino acids. The CDR3 nucleotides are TGTGCCAGCAGCTTAGATGGCAGAGAGACCCAGTACTTC. Its protein is CASSLDGRETQYF.

V usage is TRBV7-3 and J usage is TRBJ2-1, with 15 bases matching TRBD2. Germline CDR1 reads SGHTA; CDR2 reads FQGTGA. The CDR3 sequence is 16 residues long. V shed 6 bases and J 6 bases; nucleotides not matched to a gene: 6. The CDR3 reads CASSWTSGGARNEQFF. The CDR3 DNA is TGTGCCAGCAGTTGGACTAGCGGGGGGGCTCGCAATGAGCAGTTCTTC.

Written as DNA, the CDR3 is TGTGCCAGCAGCTCCAATGGAAGACAGGACTATGGCTACACCTTC. Translated: CASSSNGRQDYGYTF. The rearrangement links TRBV7-3 to TRBJ1-2; possibly TRBD1 for D (6 bases). The V end lost 4 bases, the J end lost 3 bases, and 15 bases lay between the germline ends. The CDR3 covers 15 residues. Germline-derived CDR1 and CDR2 are SGHTA and FQGTGA.

This clonotype was counted at least ten times. This chain links TRBV7-9 with TRBJ1-1; D uncertain. This CDR3 comprises 15 residues. Germline CDR1 reads SEHNR; CDR2 reads FQNEAQ (reference sequence). Trimming pared 5 bases from V and 1 base from J, leaving 14 bases between. CDR3 nucleotides: TGTGCCAGCAGCCCTAGCTACCGATCGAACACTGAAGCTTTCTTT. It is translated as CASSPSYRSNTEAFF.

J is TRBJ2-1 and V is TRBV7-9; D possibly corresponds to TRBD2 (6 bases). Between the trimmed V and J ends, which lost 5 bases and 0 bases, there was a span of 11 bases. This CDR3 has 15 residues. Per the germline V gene, CDR1 is SEHNR and CDR2 is FQNEAQ (reference sequence). CDR3: CASSPGRSSYNEQFF. The DNA of the CDR3 is TGTGCCAGCAGCCCCGGGAGAAGCTCCTACAATGAGCAGTTCTTC.

This chain links TRBV19 with TRBJ2-5; D might be TRBD1 (6 bases). Germline lookup yields CDR1 LNHDA and CDR2 SQIVND (reference sequence). The CDR3 is made up of 13 amino acids. Trimming took off 8 bases at V and 5 bases at J, with 15 bases between the two ends. The CDR3 reads CASSPGVYETQYF. Written as DNA, the CDR3 is TGTGCCAGTTCACCAGGGGTATACGAGACCCAGTACTTC.